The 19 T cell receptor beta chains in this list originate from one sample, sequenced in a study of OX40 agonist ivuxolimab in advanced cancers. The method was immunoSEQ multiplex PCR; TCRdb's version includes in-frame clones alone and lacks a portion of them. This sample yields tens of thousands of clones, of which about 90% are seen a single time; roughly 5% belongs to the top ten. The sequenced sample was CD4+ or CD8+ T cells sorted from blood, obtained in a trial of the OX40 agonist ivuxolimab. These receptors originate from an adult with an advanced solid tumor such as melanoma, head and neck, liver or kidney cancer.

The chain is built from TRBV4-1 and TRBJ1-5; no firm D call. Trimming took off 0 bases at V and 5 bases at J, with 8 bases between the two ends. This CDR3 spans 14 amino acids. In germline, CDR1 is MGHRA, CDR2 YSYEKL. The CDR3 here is CASSQEYLDQPQHF. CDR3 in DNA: TGCGCCAGCAGCCAAGAATACCTTGATCAGCCCCAGCATTTT.

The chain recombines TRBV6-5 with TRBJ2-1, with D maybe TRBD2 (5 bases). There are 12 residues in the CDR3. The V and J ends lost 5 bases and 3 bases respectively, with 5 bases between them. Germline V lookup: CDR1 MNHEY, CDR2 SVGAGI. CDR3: CASSEGYNEQFF. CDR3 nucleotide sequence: TGTGCCAGCAGTGAGGGCTACAATGAGCAGTTCTTC.

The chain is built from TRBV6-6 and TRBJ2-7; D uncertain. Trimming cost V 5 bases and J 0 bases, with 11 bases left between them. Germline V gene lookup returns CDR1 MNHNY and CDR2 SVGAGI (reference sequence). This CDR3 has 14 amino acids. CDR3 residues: CASSGRISSYEQYF. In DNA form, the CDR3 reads TGTGCCAGCAGTGGACGGATAAGCTCCTACGAGCAGTACTTC.

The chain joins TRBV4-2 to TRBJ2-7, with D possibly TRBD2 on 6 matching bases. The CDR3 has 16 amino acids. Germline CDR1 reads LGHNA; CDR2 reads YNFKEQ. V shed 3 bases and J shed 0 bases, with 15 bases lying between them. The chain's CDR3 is CASSHGSSESSYEQYF. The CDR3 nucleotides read TGTGCCAGCAGCCATGGTTCTAGCGAGAGCTCCTACGAGCAGTACTTC.

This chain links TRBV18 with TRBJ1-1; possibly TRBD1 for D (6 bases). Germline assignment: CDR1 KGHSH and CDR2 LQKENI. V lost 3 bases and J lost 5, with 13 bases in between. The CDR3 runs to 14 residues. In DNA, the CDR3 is TGTGCCAGCTCACCTAGGGGGGCAGGGACTGAAGCTTTCTTT. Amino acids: CASSPRGAGTEAFF.

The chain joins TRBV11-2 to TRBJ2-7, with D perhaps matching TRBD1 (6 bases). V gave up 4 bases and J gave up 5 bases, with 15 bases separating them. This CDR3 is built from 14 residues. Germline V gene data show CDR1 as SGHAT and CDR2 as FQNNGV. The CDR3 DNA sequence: TGTGCCAGCAGCTACCGACAGGCACTTGACGAGCAGTACTTC. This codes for CASSYRQALDEQYF.

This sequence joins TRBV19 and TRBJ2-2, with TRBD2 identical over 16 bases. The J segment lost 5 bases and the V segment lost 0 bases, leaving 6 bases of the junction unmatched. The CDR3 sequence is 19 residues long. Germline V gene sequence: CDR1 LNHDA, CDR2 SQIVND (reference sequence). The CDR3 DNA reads TGTGCCAGTAGTATAGAGGGACTAGCGGGAGGGCCTAGAACCGGGGAGCTGTTTTTT. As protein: CASSIEGLAGGPRTGELFF. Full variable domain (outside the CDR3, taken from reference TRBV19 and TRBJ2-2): DGGITQSPKYLFRKEGQNVTLSCEQNLNHDAMYWYRQDPGQGLRLIYYSQIVNDFQKGDIAEGYSVSREKKESFPLTVTSAQKNPTAFYLCASSIEGLAGGPRTGELFFGEGSRLTVL.

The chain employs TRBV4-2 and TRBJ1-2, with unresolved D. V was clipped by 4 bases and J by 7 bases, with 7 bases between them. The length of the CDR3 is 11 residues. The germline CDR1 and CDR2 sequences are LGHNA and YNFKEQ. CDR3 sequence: CASSPGVGYTF. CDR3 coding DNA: TGTGCCAGCAGCCCCGGGGTTGGCTACACCTTC.

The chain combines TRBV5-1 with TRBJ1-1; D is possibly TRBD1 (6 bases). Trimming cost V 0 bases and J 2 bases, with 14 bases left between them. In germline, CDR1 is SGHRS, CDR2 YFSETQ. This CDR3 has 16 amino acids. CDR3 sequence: CASSLAVGQINTEAFF. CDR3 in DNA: TGCGCCAGCAGCTTGGCCGTTGGACAGATCAACACTGAAGCTTTCTTT. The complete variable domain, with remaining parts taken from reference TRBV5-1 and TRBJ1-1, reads KAGVTQTPRYLIKTRGQQVTLSCSPISGHRSVSWYQQTPGQGLQFLFEYFSETQRNKGNFPGRFSGRQFSNSRSEMNVSTLELGDSALYLCASSLAVGQINTEAFFGQGTRLTVV.

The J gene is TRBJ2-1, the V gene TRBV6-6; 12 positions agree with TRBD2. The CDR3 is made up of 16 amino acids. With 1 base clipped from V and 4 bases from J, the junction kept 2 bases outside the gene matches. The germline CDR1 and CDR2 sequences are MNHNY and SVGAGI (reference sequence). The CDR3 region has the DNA TGTGCCAGCAGTTACTACGGACTAGCGGGATACAATGAGCAGTTCTTC. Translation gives CASSYYGLAGYNEQFF.

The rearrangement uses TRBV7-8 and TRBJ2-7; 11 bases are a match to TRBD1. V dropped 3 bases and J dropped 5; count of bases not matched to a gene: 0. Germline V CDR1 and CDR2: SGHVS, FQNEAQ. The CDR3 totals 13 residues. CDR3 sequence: CASSLDRGHEQYF. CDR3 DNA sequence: TGTGCCAGCAGCTTGGACAGGGGGCACGAGCAGTACTTC. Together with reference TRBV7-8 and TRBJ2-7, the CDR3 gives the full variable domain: GAGVSQSPRYKVAKRGQDVALRCDPISGHVSLFWYQQALGQGPEFLTYFQNEAQLDKSGLPSDRFFAERPEGSVSTLKIQRTQQEDSAVYLCASSLDRGHEQYFGPGTRLTVT.

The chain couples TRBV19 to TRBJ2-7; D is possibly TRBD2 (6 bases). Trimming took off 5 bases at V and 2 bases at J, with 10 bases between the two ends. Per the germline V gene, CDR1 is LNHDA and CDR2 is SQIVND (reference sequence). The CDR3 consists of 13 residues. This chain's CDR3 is CASSPRGTYEQYF. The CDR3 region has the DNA TGTGCCAGTAGTCCACGGGGGACCTACGAGCAGTACTTC.

CDR3 residues: CASSEFGGSGNTIYF. The CDR3, as DNA: TGTGCCAGCAGTGAATTCGGCGGCTCTGGAAACACCATATATTTT. The gene calls are TRBV25-1 and TRBJ1-3; D unclear. The V end lost 1 base, the J end lost 0 bases, and 7 bases lay between the germline ends. The CDR3 is 15 residues long. Germline lookup yields CDR1 MGHDK and CDR2 SYGVNS.

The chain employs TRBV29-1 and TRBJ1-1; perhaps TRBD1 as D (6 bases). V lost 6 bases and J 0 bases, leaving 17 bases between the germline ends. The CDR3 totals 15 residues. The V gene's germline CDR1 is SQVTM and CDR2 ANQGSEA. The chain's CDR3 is CSVIRPDRLNTEAFF. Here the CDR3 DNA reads TGCAGCGTCATCCGGCCGGACAGATTGAACACTGAAGCTTTCTTT.

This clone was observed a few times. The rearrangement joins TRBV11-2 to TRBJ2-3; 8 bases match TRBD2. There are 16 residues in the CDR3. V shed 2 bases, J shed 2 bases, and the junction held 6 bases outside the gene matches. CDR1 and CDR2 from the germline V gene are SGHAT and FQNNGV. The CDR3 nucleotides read TGTGCCAGCAGCTTAAAACTAGCGGTTGTCACAGATACGCAGTATTTT. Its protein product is CASSLKLAVVTDTQYF.

This CDR3 reads CASSLDRDEQFF. The CDR3 bases are TGTGCCAGTAGCCTCGACAGGGATGAGCAGTTCTTC. The gene calls are TRBV19 and TRBJ2-1; 7 bases match TRBD1. Unmatched junction bases numbered 4, after V lost 6 bases and J lost 8 bases. Germline V lookup: CDR1 LNHDA, CDR2 SQIVND (reference sequence). This CDR3 contains 12 residues.

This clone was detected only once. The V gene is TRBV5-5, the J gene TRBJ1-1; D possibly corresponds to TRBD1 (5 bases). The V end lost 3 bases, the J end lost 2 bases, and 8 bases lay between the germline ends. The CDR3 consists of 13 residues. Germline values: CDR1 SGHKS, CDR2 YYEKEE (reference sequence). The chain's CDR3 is CASSSRVNTEAFF. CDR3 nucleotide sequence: TGTGCCAGCAGCTCCAGGGTTAACACTGAAGCTTTCTTT. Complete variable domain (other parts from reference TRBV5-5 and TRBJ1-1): DAGVTQSPTHLIKTRGQQVTLRCSPISGHKSVSWYQQVLGQGPQFIFQYYEKEERGRGNFPDRFSARQFPNYSSELNVNALLLGDSALYLCASSSRVNTEAFFGQGTRLTVV.

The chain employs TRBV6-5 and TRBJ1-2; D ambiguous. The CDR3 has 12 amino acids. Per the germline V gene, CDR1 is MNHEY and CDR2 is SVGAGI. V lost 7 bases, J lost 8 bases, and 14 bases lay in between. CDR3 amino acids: CASTSVGIGYTF. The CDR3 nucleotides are TGTGCCAGCACCTCCGTAGGGATCGGCTACACCTTC.

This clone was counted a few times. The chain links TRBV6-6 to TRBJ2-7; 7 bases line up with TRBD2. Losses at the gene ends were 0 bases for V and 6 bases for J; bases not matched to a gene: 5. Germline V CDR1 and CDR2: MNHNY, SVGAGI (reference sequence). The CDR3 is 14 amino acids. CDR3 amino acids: CASSYSSGISEQYF. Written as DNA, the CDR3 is TGTGCCAGCAGTTACTCCAGCGGGATAAGCGAGCAGTACTTC.